Listed below are T cell receptor beta chains from one sample, sequenced in a study of blood T cell repertoires in COVID-19. TCRdb's copy holds only in-frame clones and misses some; the assay was immunoSEQ multiplex PCR. The sample contains over 75,000 clones, around 90% of which appear only once. Sequencing used peripheral blood. These TCRs come from a human donor with active COVID-19. The donor label of this sample is uncertain. CDR3s include the opening cysteine and the closing phenylalanine or tryptophan. The D gene is left open where the match is weak. Size is omitted from some rows. Given values are once, few, many or a class for expanded clones.

V	J	D	size	DNA	CDR3
TRBV5-1	TRBJ1-3	-	once	TGCGCCAGCAGCTTGGCGCCAGACTTTTCTGGAAACACCATATATTTT	CASSLAPDFSGNTIYF
TRBV6-5	TRBJ2-2	-	-	TGTGCCAGCAGTTCCTACACCGGGGAGCTGTTTTTT	CASSSYTGELFF
TRBV19	TRBJ2-2	-	-	TGTGCCAGTAGTATAATGGGGGAGGTCGGGGAGCTGTTTTTT	CASSIMGEVGELFF
TRBV6-1	TRBJ2-3	-	-	TGTGCCAGCAGTGAAGGGGCCTCTTATCTCACAGATACGCAGTATTTT	CASSEGASYLTDTQYF
TRBV10-3	TRBJ2-3	TRBD2	once	TGTGCCATCCGCGTAGCGGGGGGGATACCTACGCAGTATTTT	CAIRVAGGIPTQYF
TRBV28	TRBJ2-3	TRBD1	-	TGTGCCAGCAGTTCCCTTCCGGGACAGGGAACAGATACGCAGTATTTT	CASSSLPGQGTDTQYF
TRBV7-9	TRBJ2-1	TRBD2	-	TGTGCCAGCAGTCATAGCGGGGGACGCGGGGATGAGCAGTTCTTC	CASSHSGGRGDEQFF
TRBV5-8	TRBJ1-3	-	-	TGTGCCAGCAGCTTGGAGCAATTCTCTGGAAACACCATATATTTT	CASSLEQFSGNTIYF
TRBV5-1	TRBJ1-5	-	-	TGCGCCAGCAGCTTGGATGGACAGTCTAGCAATCAGCCCCAGCATTTT	CASSLDGQSSNQPQHF
TRBV4-2	TRBJ1-5	TRBD1	-	TGTGCCAGCAGCCAAGATTGGGGACAGCCTAATCAGCCCCAGCATTTT	CASSQDWGQPNQPQHF
TRBV5-1	TRBJ2-2	TRBD1	-	TGCGCCAGCACGCTTACAGGGGGCGACACCGGGGAGCTGTTTTTT	CASTLTGGDTGELFF
TRBV6-5	TRBJ2-1	-	-	TGTGCCAGCGGCCCCCTCCTTCAGTACAATGAGCAGTTCTTC	CASGPLLQYNEQFF